The 14 T cell receptor beta chains listed next were all sequenced from one sample in a study of T cell repertoires in cytomegalovirus infection. MiXCR, applied by TCRdb to the reads, yields one record per CDR3 protein. The sample holds roughly 200,000 distinct CDR3 sequences, about 40% seen once. Their cognate antigens are unknown. Sequences were derived from CD8+ T cells from cultured PBMCs, sampled from culture after CMV antigen stimulation. These receptors were taken from a human donor in good health (CMV status not recorded). Some clones in this sample may be carry-over from other donors' samples.

The rearrangement uses TRBV20-1 and TRBJ2-7; D gene unclear. Germline CDR1 reads DFQATT; CDR2 reads SNEGSKA (reference sequence). V shed 0 bases and J shed 3 bases, with 9 bases lying between them. The CDR3 extends over 13 amino acids. The CDR3 DNA follows: TGCAGTGCTAGAGAGGGCGGTCGCTACGAGCAGTACTTC. Translating gives CSAREGGRYEQYF.

This clonotype was detected a few times. The V gene is TRBV10-3, the J gene TRBJ2-7, with D uncertain. The ends were cut back, 2 bases at V and 3 bases at J, with 5 bases in the middle. Germline CDR1 and CDR2: ENHRY and SYGVKD. The CDR3 has 12 amino acids. The CDR3 loop is CAISETDYEQYF. The CDR3 region has the DNA TGTGCCATCAGTGAGACAGACTACGAGCAGTACTTC.

DNA of the CDR3: TGTGCCAGCAGTTTGGTTATGAACACTGAAGCTTTCTTT. Its protein product is CASSLVMNTEAFF. The chain links TRBV27 to TRBJ1-1; no firm D call. The CDR3 totals 13 residues. The ends were cut back, 3 bases at V and 0 bases at J, with 5 bases in the middle. Per the germline V gene, CDR1 is MNHEY and CDR2 is SMNVEV (reference sequence).

V gene TRBV2 combines with J gene TRBJ1-2; D ambiguous. The CDR3 loop spans 12 amino acids. Germline lookup yields CDR1 SNHLY and CDR2 FYNNEI. CDR3 in amino acids: CARAAANFGYTF. The CDR3 region has the DNA TGTGCTCGGGCGGCGGCGAATTTCGGCTACACCTTC.

This clonotype was found a few times. The V gene is TRBV7-6, the J gene TRBJ2-1; 10 bases line up with TRBD2. Germline assignment: CDR1 SGHVS and CDR2 FNYEAQ. The CDR3 contains 12 residues. The ends lost 8 bases at V and 9 bases at J; junction bases unmatched: 4. CDR3 in amino acids: CASGAGGLEQFF. CDR3 nucleotides: TGTGCCAGCGGAGCGGGAGGGCTTGAGCAGTTCTTC. The complete variable domain, with remaining parts taken from reference TRBV7-6 and TRBJ2-1, reads GAGVSQSPRYKVTKRGQDVALRCDPISGHVSLYWYRQALGQGPEFLTYFNYEAQQDKSGLPNDRFSAERPEGSISTLTIQRTEQRDSAMYRCASGAGGLEQFFGPGTRLTVL.

This clonotype was detected only a few times. V is TRBV7-9 and J is TRBJ2-7; D may correspond to TRBD1 or TRBD2 (5 bases each). The CDR3 runs 12 residues. Germline V CDR1 and CDR2: SEHNR, FQNEAQ (reference sequence). V was shortened by 5 bases and J by 6 bases, with 11 bases between the two germline ends. The CDR3 here is CASSVGESEQYF. The CDR3 DNA follows: TGTGCCAGCAGCGTAGGGGAGTCCGAGCAGTACTTC.

This chain joins TRBV4-1 and TRBJ2-3; D is possibly TRBD1 or TRBD2 (6 bases each). Germline V gene lookup returns CDR1 MGHRA and CDR2 YSYEKL. The CDR3 contains 17 residues. Trimming took 0 bases from V and 4 from J, leaving 17 bases between them. The DNA of the CDR3 is TGCGCCAGCAGCCAAGAGGCGATGGGGGGCAAAGCAGATACGCAGTATTTT. Protein: CASSQEAMGGKADTQYF.

This rearrangement joins TRBV11-2 to TRBJ1-5; the D gene is possibly TRBD1 (5 bases). Germline V gene lookup returns CDR1 SGHAT and CDR2 FQNNGV. This CDR3 has 13 amino acids. The V end was cut by 5 bases, the J end by 5 bases, with 10 bases between. The CDR3 region has the DNA TGTGCCAGCAGCGACGGGGGGGATCAGCCCCAGCATTTT. Translated, it gives CASSDGGDQPQHF.

This clonotype was counted a few times. The V gene is TRBV6-1, the J gene TRBJ2-1; D is ambiguous. The CDR3 length is 13 residues. CDR1 and CDR2 (germline): MNHNS, SASEGT. V gave up 6 bases and J gave up 9 bases, with 15 bases separating them. The CDR3 loop reads CASRVLVGVEQFF. The CDR3 region has the DNA TGTGCCAGCAGGGTACTGGTAGGCGTTGAGCAGTTCTTC.

This chain uses TRBV6-5 with TRBJ1-1, with D tentatively TRBD1 (6 bases). Per germline, CDR1 MNHEY and CDR2 SVGAGI. The CDR3 is 12 amino acids. The V end lost 6 bases, the J end lost 7 bases, and 12 bases lay between the germline ends. CDR3 residues: CASRPEGVEAFF. CDR3 DNA: TGTGCCAGCAGGCCCGAGGGGGTTGAAGCTTTCTTT.

This clonotype has a handful of counts. V usage is TRBV28 and J usage is TRBJ2-2, with a weak D call TRBD1 (5 bases). The V gene's germline CDR1 is MDHEN and CDR2 SYDVKM. This CDR3 contains 15 residues. Trimming left V 2 bases short and J 0 bases short, with 7 bases between. The CDR3: CASSLTGSNTGELFF. CDR3 bases: TGTGCCAGCAGTTTAACAGGTTCGAACACCGGGGAGCTGTTTTTT.

In its sample, this clonotype was seen a few times. The genes are TRBV4-1 and TRBJ2-3; D unclear. The V gene's germline CDR1 is MGHRA and CDR2 YSYEKL. The CDR3 runs 11 residues. The V gene lost 0 bases and the J gene lost 10 bases, with 5 bases spanning the gap. The CDR3 loop reads CASSQDSAQYF. For the CDR3, the DNA is TGCGCCAGCAGCCAAGATTCGGCGCAGTATTTT.

V gene TRBV28 combines with J gene TRBJ2-7, with D unresolved. This CDR3 comprises 14 residues. The germline V and J ends were trimmed by 6 bases and 0 bases, with 12 bases remaining between them. From germline, CDR1 is MDHEN and CDR2 SYDVKM. The CDR3 loop is CASSPGRASYEQYF. DNA of the CDR3: TGTGCCAGCAGCCCCGGACGGGCCTCCTACGAGCAGTACTTC.

This chain uses TRBV12-3 or TRBV12-4 with TRBJ1-1; D is ambiguous. Between the trimmed V and J ends, which lost 5 bases and 0 bases, there was a span of 19 bases. This CDR3 has 17 residues. This CDR3 is CASSPPWVSNMNTEAFF. DNA for the CDR3: TGTGCCAGCAGTCCTCCCTGGGTGTCTAACATGAACACTGAAGCTTTCTTT.